The 30 T cell receptor beta chains in this list originate from one sample, sequenced in a study of blood T cell repertoires in COVID-19. Some clones are missing from TCRdb's copy, which holds only in-frame ones; the method was immunoSEQ multiplex PCR. This table holds 37,000 or so clones, roughly 88% found once. The sequencing sample was made of peripheral blood. These receptors were obtained from a man between 65 and 80 years old with acute or convalescent COVID-19.

V is TRBV6-5 and J is TRBJ2-7; 8 bases fit TRBD1. Looked up from germline, CDR1 is MNHEY and CDR2 is SVGAGI. V shed 0 bases, J shed 3 bases, and the junction held 7 bases outside the gene matches. The CDR3 has 16 residues. The CDR3 protein is CASSYSLPGGGYEQYF. The CDR3 DNA is TGTGCCAGCAGTTACTCGTTGCCAGGGGGCGGCTACGAGCAGTACTTC.

The chain links TRBV24-1 to TRBJ2-1; D gene uncertain. Germline V CDR1 and CDR2: KGHDR, SFDVKD. The CDR3 extends over 15 amino acids. V was trimmed by 3 bases and J by 0 bases, leaving 8 bases between them. The CDR3 DNA is TGTGCCACCAGTGATCCCACAAGCTCCTACAATGAGCAGTTCTTC. Translation: CATSDPTSSYNEQFF.

The genes are TRBV28 and TRBJ2-7; TRBD2 aligns across 9 bases. Germline CDR1 is MDHEN and CDR2 is SYDVKM. This CDR3 spans 16 amino acids. Germline trimming cut 4 bases from V and 6 bases from J; bases unmatched to any gene: 13. CDR3 nucleotides: TGTGCCAGCAGTTCGATAGCGGGAGTGCCCCTTTTCGAGCAGTACTTC. Its translation is CASSSIAGVPLFEQYF. Supplemented by reference TRBV28 and TRBJ2-7, the full variable domain reads DVKVTQSSRYLVKRTGEKVFLECVQDMDHENMFWYRQDPGLGLRLIYFSYDVKMKEKGDIPEGYSVSREKKERFSLILESASTNQTSMYLCASSSIAGVPLFEQYFGPGTRLTVT.

This clone came up a few times. The V gene is TRBV28, the J gene TRBJ1-1; maybe TRBD1 (6 bases). The CDR3 spans 13 residues. V lost 5 bases and J lost 3, with 10 bases in between. CDR1 and CDR2 (germline): MDHEN, SYDVKM. The CDR3 loop reads CASSQTGYTEAFF. CDR3 nucleotide sequence: TGTGCCAGCAGTCAAACAGGGTACACTGAAGCTTTCTTT. Full variable domain (outside the CDR3, taken from reference TRBV28 and TRBJ1-1): DVKVTQSSRYLVKRTGEKVFLECVQDMDHENMFWYRQDPGLGLRLIYFSYDVKMKEKGDIPEGYSVSREKKERFSLILESASTNQTSMYLCASSQTGYTEAFFGQGTRLTVV.

This clone occurred once. The CDR3 region has the DNA TGTGCCAGTAGTCCCCAATCGACAGGTGGTCAGCCCCAGCATTTT. Translated, it gives CASSPQSTGGQPQHF. V is TRBV19 and J is TRBJ1-5; tentatively, D is TRBD1 (6 bases). V lost 5 bases and J 6 bases, leaving 17 bases between the germline ends. CDR3 size: 15 residues. Germline CDR1 is LNHDA and CDR2 is SQIVND (reference sequence).

The genes are TRBV3-1 (or the pseudogene TRBV3-2) and TRBJ2-1, with 12 bases aligning to TRBD2. Trimming removed 4 bases from V and 0 bases from J; junction bases left unmatched: 10. The CDR3 is made up of 19 amino acids. Germline assignment: CDR1 LGHDT and CDR2 YNNKEL (reference sequence). In DNA form, the CDR3 reads TGTGCCAGCAGCCCTCCGGGACTAGCGGGCCGAGACTCCTACAATGAGCAGTTCTTC. It specifies CASSPPGLAGRDSYNEQFF.

The chain links TRBV6-2 or TRBV6-3 to TRBJ1-5, with D unclear. This CDR3 spans 13 amino acids. Germline assignment: CDR1 MNHEY and CDR2 SVGEGT. V was shortened by 2 bases and J by 5 bases, with 7 bases between the two germline ends. Here the CDR3 DNA reads TGTGCCAGCAGTTACGCGGGAGATCAGCCCCAGCATTTT. Its translation is CASSYAGDQPQHF.

V and J are TRBV13 and TRBJ2-7, with 7 bases fitting TRBD1. Trimming at V came to 2 bases and at J to 2 bases, leaving 9 bases not matched to a gene. The CDR3 extends over 16 amino acids. Looked up from germline, CDR1 is PRHDT and CDR2 is FYEKMQ (reference sequence). CDR3 in DNA: TGTGCCAGCAGCTTACACAGCCCGGGACAGCCCTACGAGCAGTACTTC. It yields the protein CASSLHSPGQPYEQYF.

The count of this clone is one. This chain uses TRBV15 with TRBJ2-5, with 8 bases aligning to TRBD2. The CDR3 runs to 16 residues. With V trimmed by 1 base and J by 0 bases, 4 bases remained unmatched. Per germline, CDR1 LNHNV and CDR2 YYDKDF (reference sequence). CDR3 in DNA: TGTGCCACCAGCAGAGCAGAGACTAGCGACCAAGAGACCCAGTACTTC. The encoded protein is CATSRAETSDQETQYF. Full variable domain (rest looked up from reference TRBV15 and TRBJ2-5): DAMVIQNPRYQVTQFGKPVTLSCSQTLNHNVMYWYQQKSSQAPKLLFHYYDKDFNNEADTPDNFQSRRPNTSFCFLDIRSPGLGDTAMYLCATSRAETSDQETQYFGPGTRLLVL.

The chain employs TRBV5-1 and TRBJ2-5, with TRBD1 matching over 11 bases. Germline CDR1 is SGHRS and CDR2 is YFSETQ. The CDR3 has 16 amino acids. V was pared by 0 bases and J by 5 bases, with 6 bases of the junction left unmatched. CDR3 sequence: CASSLAGQGDGETQYF. The CDR3 DNA reads as TGCGCCAGCAGCTTGGCGGGACAGGGGGATGGGGAGACCCAGTACTTC. The variable domain in full, with the rest retrieved from reference TRBV5-1 and TRBJ2-5, is KAGVTQTPRYLIKTRGQQVTLSCSPISGHRSVSWYQQTPGQGLQFLFEYFSETQRNKGNFPGRFSGRQFSNSRSEMNVSTLELGDSALYLCASSLAGQGDGETQYFGPGTRLLVL.

The J gene is TRBJ2-1, the V gene TRBV5-1, with 8 bases matching TRBD2. Trimming at V came to 4 bases and at J to 8 bases, leaving 14 bases not matched to a gene. The CDR3 runs to 16 residues. CDR1 is SGHRS, CDR2 YFSETQ, per germline. This CDR3 is CASSPTFAGGVDEQFF. CDR3 coding DNA: TGCGCCAGCAGCCCTACTTTCGCGGGGGGAGTGGATGAGCAGTTCTTC.

As concerns this clone: It is unclear where the CDR3 begins or ends on the DNA, so no DNA is shown, and the CDR3 is as TCRdb lists it. The rearrangement links TRBV28 to TRBJ1-2. Including both end residues, the CDR3 is 12 amino acids long. Germline CDR1 reads MDHEN; CDR2 reads SYDVKM. The CDR3 sequence is CASSLSLRGYTF.

The rearrangement joins TRBV30 to TRBJ2-6, with a possible D match to TRBD2 (6 bases). V was trimmed by 3 bases and J by 3 bases, leaving 24 bases between them. Germline CDR1 GTSNPN, CDR2 SVGIG (reference sequence). The CDR3 totals 19 residues. The CDR3 DNA is TGTGCCTGGAGGGGGGAGGAGCCCTCTTCTGGATGTGGGGCCAACGTCCTGACTTTC. The encoded protein is CAWRGEEPSSGCGANVLTF. The full variable domain, with the rest looked up from reference TRBV30 and TRBJ2-6, is SQTIHQWPATLVQPVGSPLSLECTVEGTSNPNLYWYRQAAGRGLQLLFYSVGIGQISSEVPQNLSASRPQDRQFILSSKKLLLSDSGFYLCAWRGEEPSSGCGANVLTFGAGSRLTVL.

This clone was seen only once. The V and J genes are TRBV12-5 and TRBJ1-1, with a tentative D call TRBD1 (6 bases). The V end was cut by 1 base, the J end by 2 bases, with 8 bases between. Germline CDR1 is LGHNT and CDR2 is FRNRAP. This CDR3 is 14 amino acids long. CDR3 nucleotides: TGTGCTAGTGGTTTGGGACAGGTAAACACTGAAGCTTTCTTT. Its translation: CASGLGQVNTEAFF.

CDR3 in DNA: TGTGCCAGCAGTGCTCGACAGGGGGGCTACAATGAGCAGTTCTTC. Encoded protein: CASSARQGGYNEQFF. The rearrangement links TRBV6-6 to TRBJ2-1; TRBD1 aligns across 9 bases. V dropped 5 bases and J dropped 3; count of bases not matched to a gene: 5. This CDR3 has 15 residues. Germline CDR1 reads MNHNY; CDR2 reads SVGAGI (reference sequence).

The chain couples TRBV5-8 to TRBJ2-7; TRBD1 matches at 7 bases. The germline V gene encodes CDR1 SGHTS and CDR2 YDEGEE. The junction had 15 bases not matched to a gene; V was cut back by 2 bases and J by 7 bases. The CDR3 extends over 16 amino acids. The CDR3 sequence is CASSFGIIRGIGEQYF. In DNA form, the CDR3 reads TGTGCCAGCAGCTTTGGAATTATCAGGGGGATAGGGGAGCAGTACTTC.

CDR3 sequence reads: CASSPDRAGANVLTF. The CDR3 DNA follows: TGTGCCAGCAGCCCGGACAGGGCTGGGGCCAACGTCCTGACTTTC. This chain links TRBV3-1 (or the pseudogene TRBV3-2) with TRBJ2-6, with TRBD1 identical over 8 bases. From germline, CDR1 is LGHDT and CDR2 YNNKEL (reference sequence). J lost 2 bases, V lost 4 bases, and 1 base had no gene match. CDR3 length: 15 amino acids.

The chain has TRBV11-3 and TRBJ2-3; perhaps TRBD1 as D (6 bases). Between the trimmed V and J ends, which lost 3 bases and 2 bases, there was a span of 12 bases. This CDR3 is built from 15 residues. Germline lookup yields CDR1 SGHNT and CDR2 YENEEA. In DNA, the CDR3 is TGTGCCAGCAGCTTCGACGGACAGAACACAGATACGCAGTATTTT. As protein: CASSFDGQNTDTQYF.

The rearrangement uses TRBV7-9 and TRBJ1-2; 8 positions match TRBD1. The CDR3 has 15 amino acids. Germline V lookup: CDR1 SEHNR, CDR2 FQNEAQ (reference sequence). With V trimmed by 5 bases and J by 3 bases, 8 bases remained unmatched. The CDR3: CASSPRQGWDYGYTF. The CDR3 DNA is TGTGCCAGCAGCCCAAGACAGGGGTGGGACTATGGCTACACCTTC.

V and J are TRBV18 and TRBJ2-3; unclear D gene. Germline V gene sequence: CDR1 KGHSH, CDR2 LQKENI. Trimming shortened V by 0 bases and J by 4 bases, and 8 bases separated the two germline ends. The CDR3 has 14 amino acids. Here the CDR3 reads CASSPPQSADTQYF. The CDR3 nucleotides read TGTGCCAGCTCACCACCGCAGTCCGCAGATACGCAGTATTTT.

The J gene is TRBJ2-1, the V gene TRBV7-2; 8 bases map to TRBD2. Germline assignment: CDR1 SGHTA and CDR2 FQGNSA. The CDR3 length is 15 residues. Trimming took 1 base from V and 5 from J; bases not matched to a gene: 4. The CDR3 sequence is CASSLDSGIHNEQFF. CDR3 bases: TGTGCCAGCAGCTTAGATAGCGGGATTCACAATGAGCAGTTCTTC.

The chain joins TRBV28 to TRBJ2-1; TRBD2 is a possible D gene (6 bases). V was clipped by 3 bases and J by 15 bases, with 21 bases between them. This CDR3 has 14 amino acids. Germline V CDR1 and CDR2: MDHEN, SYDVKM. The CDR3 loop is CASSFSLGLQPMFF. The CDR3 DNA reads TGTGCCAGCAGTTTTAGTTTGGGACTCCAACCCATGTTCTTC.

The genes are TRBV9 and TRBJ2-5; 7 bases align to TRBD1. V shed 0 bases and J 5 bases; nucleotides not matched to a gene: 4. The CDR3 spans 14 residues. Per germline, CDR1 SGDLS and CDR2 YYNGEE. CDR3 nucleotides: TGTGCCAGCAGCGTAGGACAGGGCTGGGAGACCCAGTACTTC. Its protein product is CASSVGQGWETQYF.

The chain is built from TRBV21-1 and TRBJ1-1; the D call in the table, TRBD1, was not verified against the DNA. TRBV21-1 is recorded as a pseudogene. The CDR3 loop spans 14 amino acids. Written as DNA, the CDR3 is TGTGCCAGCAACGATGACAGGGGAAGCACTGAAGCTTTCTTT. Residues: CASNDDRGSTEAFF.

CDR3 protein: CASSSWTVSYNEQFF. The CDR3 bases are TGTGCCAGCAGTTCCTGGACAGTCTCCTACAATGAGCAGTTCTTC. The V call is TRBV7-3, the J call TRBJ2-1; possibly TRBD1 for D (6 bases). The CDR3 spans 15 residues. The germline gives CDR1 SGHTA, CDR2 FQGTGA. Trimming took off 6 bases at V and 0 bases at J, with 12 bases between the two ends.

V usage is TRBV6-5 and J usage is TRBJ2-1, with 8 positions matching TRBD2. V trimming: 10 bases; J trimming: 0 bases; junction bases outside the gene matches: 2. The CDR3 is made up of 13 amino acids. In germline, CDR1 is MNHEY, CDR2 SVGAGI. The CDR3 loop is CATLAGSYNEQFF. The CDR3 nucleotides are TGTGCCACCCTAGCGGGCTCCTACAATGAGCAGTTCTTC.

The CDR3 loop reads CASSAGTLNTYEQYF. The CDR3 DNA follows: TGTGCCAGTAGTGCCGGGACACTCAATACCTACGAGCAGTACTTC. The chain combines TRBV19 with TRBJ2-7; a weak D match, TRBD1 (6 bases). This CDR3 is 15 amino acids long. Germline V lookup: CDR1 LNHDA, CDR2 SQIVND (reference sequence). V was shortened by 5 bases and J by 2 bases, with 16 bases between the two germline ends.

This clone occurred once. The V gene is TRBV27, the J gene TRBJ1-3; 8 bases are a match to TRBD1. The CDR3 covers 16 residues. With V trimmed by 5 bases and J by 3 bases, 9 bases remained unmatched. In germline, CDR1 is MNHEY, CDR2 SMNVEV (reference sequence). CDR3 region: CASSPQGAFGGNTIYF. The CDR3 DNA follows: TGTGCCAGCAGTCCCCAGGGGGCGTTCGGTGGAAACACCATATATTTT.

The chain carries TRBV19 and TRBJ1-6; D is ambiguous. V was clipped by 4 bases and J by 9 bases, with 13 bases between them. The CDR3 sequence is 14 residues long. The germline V gene has CDR1 LNHDA and CDR2 SQIVND (reference sequence). CDR3 in amino acids: CASSRRLWVSPLHF. The DNA for the CDR3 is TGTGCCAGTAGTAGGAGGTTATGGGTTTCACCCCTCCACTTT. Drawing the rest from reference TRBV19 and TRBJ1-6, the complete variable domain is DGGITQSPKYLFRKEGQNVTLSCEQNLNHDAMYWYRQDPGQGLRLIYYSQIVNDFQKGDIAEGYSVSREKKESFPLTVTSAQKNPTAFYLCASSRRLWVSPLHFGNGTRLTVT.

The rearrangement links TRBV7-7 to TRBJ2-5, with TRBD2 matching 8 bases. This CDR3 is 13 amino acids long. Germline CDR1 and CDR2: SSHAT and FNYEAQ (reference sequence). V was pared by 5 bases and J by 4 bases, with 3 bases of the junction left unmatched. CDR3 residues: CASSRSGTETQYF. Written as DNA, the CDR3 is TGTGCCAGCAGCCGTAGCGGGACAGAGACCCAGTACTTC.